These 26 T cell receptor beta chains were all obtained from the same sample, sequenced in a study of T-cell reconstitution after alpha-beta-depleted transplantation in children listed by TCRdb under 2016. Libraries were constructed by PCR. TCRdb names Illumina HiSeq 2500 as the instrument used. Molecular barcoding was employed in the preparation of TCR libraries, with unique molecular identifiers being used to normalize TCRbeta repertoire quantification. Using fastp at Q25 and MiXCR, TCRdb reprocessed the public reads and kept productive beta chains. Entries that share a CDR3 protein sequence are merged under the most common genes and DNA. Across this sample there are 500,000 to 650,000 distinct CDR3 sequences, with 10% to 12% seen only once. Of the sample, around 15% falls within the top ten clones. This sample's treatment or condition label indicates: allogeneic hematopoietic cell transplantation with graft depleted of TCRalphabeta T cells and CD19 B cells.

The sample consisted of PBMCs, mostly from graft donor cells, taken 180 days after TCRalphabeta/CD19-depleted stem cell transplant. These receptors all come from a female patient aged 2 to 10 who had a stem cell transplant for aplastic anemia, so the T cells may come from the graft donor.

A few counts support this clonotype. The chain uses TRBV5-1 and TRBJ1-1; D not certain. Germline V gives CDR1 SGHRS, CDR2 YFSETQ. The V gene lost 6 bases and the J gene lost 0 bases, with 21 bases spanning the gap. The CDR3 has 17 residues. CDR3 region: CASTFRAPRTVNTEAFF. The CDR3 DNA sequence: TGCGCCAGCACCTTTCGGGCCCCCAGGACGGTGAACACTGAAGCTTTCTTT.

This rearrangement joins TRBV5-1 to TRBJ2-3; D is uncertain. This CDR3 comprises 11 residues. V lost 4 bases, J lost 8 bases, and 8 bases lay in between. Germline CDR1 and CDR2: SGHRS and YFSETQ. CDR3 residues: CASSVGATQYF. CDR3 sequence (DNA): TGCGCCAGCAGCGTCGGAGCTACGCAGTATTTT. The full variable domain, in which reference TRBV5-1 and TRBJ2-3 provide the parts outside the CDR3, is KAGVTQTPRYLIKTRGQQVTLSCSPISGHRSVSWYQQTPGQGLQFLFEYFSETQRNKGNFPGRFSGRQFSNSRSEMNVSTLELGDSALYLCASSVGATQYFGPGTRLTVL.

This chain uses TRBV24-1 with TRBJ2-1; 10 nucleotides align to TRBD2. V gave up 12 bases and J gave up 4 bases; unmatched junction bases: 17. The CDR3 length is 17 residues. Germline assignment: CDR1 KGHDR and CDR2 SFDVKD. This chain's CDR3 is CAPKLRTSGDFYNEQFF. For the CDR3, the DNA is TGTGCCCCCAAATTACGGACTAGCGGAGATTTTTACAATGAGCAGTTCTTC.

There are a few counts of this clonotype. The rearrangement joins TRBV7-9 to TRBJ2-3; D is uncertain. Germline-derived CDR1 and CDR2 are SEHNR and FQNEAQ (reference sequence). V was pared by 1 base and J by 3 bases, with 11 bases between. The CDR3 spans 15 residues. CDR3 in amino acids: CASSLVRAGTDTQYF. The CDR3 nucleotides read TGTGCCAGCAGCTTAGTGAGAGCAGGTACAGATACGCAGTATTTT.

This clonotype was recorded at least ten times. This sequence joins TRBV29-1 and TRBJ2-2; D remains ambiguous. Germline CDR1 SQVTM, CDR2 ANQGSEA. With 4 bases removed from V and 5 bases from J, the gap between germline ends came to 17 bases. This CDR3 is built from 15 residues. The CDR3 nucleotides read TGCAGCGTTGGCAAAGGAGCCACCGTGACCGGGGAGCTGTTTTTT. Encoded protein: CSVGKGATVTGELFF.

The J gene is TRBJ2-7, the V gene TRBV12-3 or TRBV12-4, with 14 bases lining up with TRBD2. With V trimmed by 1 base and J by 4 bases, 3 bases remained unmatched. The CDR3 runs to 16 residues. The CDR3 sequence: CASSLGTSGRYYEQYF. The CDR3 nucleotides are TGTGCCAGCAGTTTAGGGACTAGCGGGAGGTATTACGAGCAGTACTTC.

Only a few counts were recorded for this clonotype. The CDR3 loop is CASSFYGQPEETQYF. The CDR3 nucleotides are TGTGCCAGCAGCTTCTACGGACAGCCCGAAGAGACCCAGTACTTC. The genes are TRBV9 and TRBJ2-5, with D possibly matching TRBD1 (6 bases). The ends were cut back, 4 bases at V and 3 bases at J, with 16 bases in the middle. The CDR3 sequence is 15 residues long. Germline CDR1 and CDR2: SGDLS and YYNGEE.

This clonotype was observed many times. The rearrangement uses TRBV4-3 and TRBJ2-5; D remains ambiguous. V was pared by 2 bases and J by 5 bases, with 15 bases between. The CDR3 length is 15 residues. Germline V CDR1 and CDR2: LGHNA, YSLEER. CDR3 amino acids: CASSQNLGRSETQYF. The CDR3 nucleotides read TGCGCCAGCAGCCAAAATCTTGGACGGTCGGAGACCCAGTACTTC.

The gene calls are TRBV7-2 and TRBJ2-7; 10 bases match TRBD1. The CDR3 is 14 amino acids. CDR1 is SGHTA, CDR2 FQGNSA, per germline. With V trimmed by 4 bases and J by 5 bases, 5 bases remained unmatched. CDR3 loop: CASSSSGTGDEQYF. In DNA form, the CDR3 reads TGTGCCAGCAGCTCGTCCGGGACAGGGGACGAGCAGTACTTC.

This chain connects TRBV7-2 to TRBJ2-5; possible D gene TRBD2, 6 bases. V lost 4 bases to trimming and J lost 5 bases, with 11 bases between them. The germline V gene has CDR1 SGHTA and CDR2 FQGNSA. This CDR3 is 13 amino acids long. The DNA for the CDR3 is TGTGCCAGCAGCTCCTCCCGGGGGGAGACCCAGTACTTC. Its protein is CASSSSRGETQYF.

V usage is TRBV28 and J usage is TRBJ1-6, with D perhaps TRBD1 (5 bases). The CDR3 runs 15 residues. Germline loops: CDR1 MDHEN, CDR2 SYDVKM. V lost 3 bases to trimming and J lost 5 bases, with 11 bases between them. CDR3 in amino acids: CASSFRGTNNSPLHF. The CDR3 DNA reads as TGTGCCAGCAGTTTTAGGGGAACCAATAATTCACCCCTCCACTTT.

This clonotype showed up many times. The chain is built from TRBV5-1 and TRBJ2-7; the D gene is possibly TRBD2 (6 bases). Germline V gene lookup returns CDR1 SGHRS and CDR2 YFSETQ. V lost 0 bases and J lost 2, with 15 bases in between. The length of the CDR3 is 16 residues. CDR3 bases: TGCGCCAGCAGCTTGGATGGGAGGTCCGGTCCCTACGAGCAGTACGTC. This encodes CASSLDGRSGPYEQYV.

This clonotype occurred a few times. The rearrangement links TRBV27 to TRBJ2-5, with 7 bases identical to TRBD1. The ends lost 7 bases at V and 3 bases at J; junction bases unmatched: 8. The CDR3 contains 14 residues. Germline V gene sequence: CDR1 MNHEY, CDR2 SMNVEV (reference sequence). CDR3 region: CASTPQGSEETQYF. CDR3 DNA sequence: TGTGCCAGCACTCCACAGGGGTCGGAAGAGACCCAGTACTTC.

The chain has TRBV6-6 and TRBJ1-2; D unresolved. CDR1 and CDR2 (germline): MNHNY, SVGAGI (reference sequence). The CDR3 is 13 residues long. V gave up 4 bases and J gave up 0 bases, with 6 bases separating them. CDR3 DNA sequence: TGTGCCAGCAGTTCCCAGTCTAACTATGGCTACACCTTC. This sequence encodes CASSSQSNYGYTF.

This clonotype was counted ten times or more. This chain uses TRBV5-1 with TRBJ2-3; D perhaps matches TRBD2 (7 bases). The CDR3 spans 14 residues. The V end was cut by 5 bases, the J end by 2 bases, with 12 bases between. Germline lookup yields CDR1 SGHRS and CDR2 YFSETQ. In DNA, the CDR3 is TGCGCCAGCAGGGACGGGGGGCACACAGATACGCAGTATTTT. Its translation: CASRDGGHTDTQYF.

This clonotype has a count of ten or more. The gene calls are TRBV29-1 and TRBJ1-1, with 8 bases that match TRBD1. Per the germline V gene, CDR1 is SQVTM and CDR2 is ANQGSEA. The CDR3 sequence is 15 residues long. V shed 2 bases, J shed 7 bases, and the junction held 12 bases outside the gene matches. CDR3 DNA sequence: TGCAGCGTTGAAAGAGGGTTGGGCAGGGGGCTTGAAGCTTTCTTT. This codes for CSVERGLGRGLEAFF.

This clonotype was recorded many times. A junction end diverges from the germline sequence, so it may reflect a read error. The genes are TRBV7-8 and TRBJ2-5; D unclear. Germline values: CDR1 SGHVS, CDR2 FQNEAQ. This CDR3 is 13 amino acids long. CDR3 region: CASSLGLGETQYF. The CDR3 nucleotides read TGTGCCAGCAGTTTAGGGCTGGGAGAGACCCAGTACTTC.

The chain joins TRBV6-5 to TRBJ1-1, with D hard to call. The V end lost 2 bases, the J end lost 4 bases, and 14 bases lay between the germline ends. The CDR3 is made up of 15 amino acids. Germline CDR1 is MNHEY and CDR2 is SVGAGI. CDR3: CASSYDGLYPTEAFF. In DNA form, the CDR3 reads TGTGCCAGCAGTTACGACGGTTTATATCCCACTGAAGCTTTCTTT.

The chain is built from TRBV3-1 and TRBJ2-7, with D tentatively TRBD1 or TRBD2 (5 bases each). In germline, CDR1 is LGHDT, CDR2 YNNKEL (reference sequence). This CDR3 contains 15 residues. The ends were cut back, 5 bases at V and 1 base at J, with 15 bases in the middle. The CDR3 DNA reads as TGTGCCAGCAGCTCCCCCGGGGACCGGTCCTACGAGCAGTACTTC. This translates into CASSSPGDRSYEQYF.

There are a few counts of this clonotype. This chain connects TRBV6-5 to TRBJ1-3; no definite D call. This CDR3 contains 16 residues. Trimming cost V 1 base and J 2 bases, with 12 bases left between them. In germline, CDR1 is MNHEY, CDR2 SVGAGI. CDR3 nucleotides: TGTGCCAGCAGTTACTTGAGGGCCGAGCCTGGAAACACCATATATTTT. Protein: CASSYLRAEPGNTIYF.

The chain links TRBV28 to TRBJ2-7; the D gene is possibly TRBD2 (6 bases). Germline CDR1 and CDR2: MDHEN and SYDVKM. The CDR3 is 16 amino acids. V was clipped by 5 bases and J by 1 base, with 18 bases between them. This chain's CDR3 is CASSPLGVADSYEQYF. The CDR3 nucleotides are TGTGCCAGCAGTCCGCTGGGGGTAGCGGATTCCTACGAGCAGTACTTC.

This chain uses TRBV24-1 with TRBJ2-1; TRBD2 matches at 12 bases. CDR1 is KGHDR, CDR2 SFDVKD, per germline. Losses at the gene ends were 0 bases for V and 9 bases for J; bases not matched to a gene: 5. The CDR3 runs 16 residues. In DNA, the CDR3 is TGTGCCACCAGTGATTTGGGACTAGCGGGAAGGAGTGAGCAGTTCTTC. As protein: CATSDLGLAGRSEQFF.

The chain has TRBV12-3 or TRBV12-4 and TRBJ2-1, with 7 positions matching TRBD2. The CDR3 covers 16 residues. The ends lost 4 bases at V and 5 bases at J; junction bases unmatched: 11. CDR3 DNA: TGTGCCAGCAGTTACCTAGGGGAGGGCCTCAACAATGAGCAGTTCTTC. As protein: CASSYLGEGLNNEQFF.

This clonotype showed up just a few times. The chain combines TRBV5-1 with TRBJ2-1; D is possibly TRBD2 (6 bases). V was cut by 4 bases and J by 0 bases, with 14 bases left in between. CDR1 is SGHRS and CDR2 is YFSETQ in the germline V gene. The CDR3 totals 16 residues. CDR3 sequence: CASSPPEGSSYNEQFF. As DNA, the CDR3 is TGCGCCAGCAGCCCACCGGAGGGTAGCTCCTACAATGAGCAGTTCTTC.

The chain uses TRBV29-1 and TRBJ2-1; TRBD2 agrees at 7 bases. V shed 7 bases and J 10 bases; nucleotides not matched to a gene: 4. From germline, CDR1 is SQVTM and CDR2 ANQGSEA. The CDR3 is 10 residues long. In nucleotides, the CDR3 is TGCAGCGCCGGGGGGAACGAGCAGTTCTTC. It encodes CSAGGNEQFF.

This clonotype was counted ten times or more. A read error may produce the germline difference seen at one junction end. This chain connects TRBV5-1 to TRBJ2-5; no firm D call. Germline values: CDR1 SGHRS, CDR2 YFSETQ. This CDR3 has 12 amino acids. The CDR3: CASSSSQETQYF. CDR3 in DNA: TGTGCCAGCAGTTCTAGCCAAGAGACCCAGTACTTC.